This T cell receptor beta chain was sequenced during a study of monozygotic twins with inflammatory bowel disease. From its re-call of the 5' RACE reads, TCRdb lists each CDR3 protein once, without DNA. Its table lists over 120,000 distinct CDR3 sequences. Looked up from germline, CDR1 is SGHTA and CDR2 is FQGNSA. This CDR3 contains 13 residues. The specimen sequenced was blood. The sequence derives from a human donor with ulcerative colitis or Crohn's disease, or a healthy co-twin of an affected twin (not recorded which). The chain has TRBV7-2 and TRBJ1-5; with no DNA, the TCRdb D assignment of TRBD1 cannot be verified. This CDR3 is CASSSRVLQPQHF.